The 31 T cell receptor beta chains below were found in one sample sequenced in a study of blood T cell repertoires in COVID-19. Sequencing used immunoSEQ multiplex PCR; TCRdb keeps in-frame clones, though not all of them. The sample holds 150,000 to 200,000 clones; 60% to 80% are singletons and the top ten take about 18%. The sample comprised peripheral blood. These receptors originate from a man aged 55-75 years with active or convalescent COVID-19.

V is TRBV28 and J is TRBJ2-3, with 7 bases matching TRBD1. J was trimmed by 1 base and V by 4 bases; bases with no gene match: 11. This CDR3 contains 17 residues. The germline gives CDR1 MDHEN, CDR2 SYDVKM. This CDR3 is CASSSQASGTGTDTQYF. CDR3 nucleotide sequence: TGTGCCAGCAGTTCCCAAGCCTCCGGGACAGGCACAGATACGCAGTATTTT.

This chain uses TRBV7-2 with TRBJ2-1, with TRBD2 as a possible D gene (6 bases). The CDR3 totals 12 residues. Per germline, CDR1 SGHTA and CDR2 FQGNSA. V lost 2 bases and J lost 11, with 10 bases in between. CDR3 protein: CASSLIAGKQFF. For the CDR3, the DNA is TGTGCCAGCAGCTTAATTGCGGGAAAGCAGTTCTTC.

The genes are TRBV24-1 and TRBJ2-2; D is undetermined. With 0 bases removed from V and 8 bases from J, the gap between germline ends came to 9 bases. Germline CDR1 is KGHDR and CDR2 is SFDVKD. The CDR3 spans 14 residues. The CDR3 DNA reads as TGTGCCACCAGTGATTTGCGAGTGGTAGGGGAGCTGTTTTTT. It translates to CATSDLRVVGELFF.

This chain links TRBV10-3 with TRBJ2-5, with TRBD1 identical over 8 bases. There are 14 residues in the CDR3. Per germline, CDR1 ENHRY and CDR2 SYGVKD. J lost 2 bases, V lost 4 bases, and 3 bases had no gene match. The CDR3 bases are TGTGCCATCAGTGCGCGGACAGGGCAAGAGACCCAGTACTTC. It yields the protein CAISARTGQETQYF.

This clone appeared once. The chain has TRBV5-1 and TRBJ2-5, with 13 bases lining up with TRBD2. V lost 3 bases, J lost 5 bases, and 7 bases stayed unmatched. The germline CDR1 and CDR2 sequences are SGHRS and YFSETQ. The CDR3 is 16 residues long. The CDR3 loop reads CASSWRTSGSRETQYF. For the CDR3, the DNA is TGCGCCAGCAGCTGGAGGACTAGCGGGAGTCGGGAGACCCAGTACTTC.

The V and J genes are TRBV29-1 and TRBJ1-2; the D gene is possibly TRBD1 (6 bases). This CDR3 is built from 11 residues. CDR1 is SQVTM, CDR2 ANQGSEA, per germline. V lost 5 bases and J lost 4, with 8 bases in between. In DNA, the CDR3 is TGCAGCGTTCGGGACATCTATGGCTACACCTTC. Its protein is CSVRDIYGYTF.

There are a few counts of this clone. The chain uses TRBV9 and TRBJ2-3; 11 bases fit TRBD1. This CDR3 region has 14 residues. J gave up 4 bases and V 3 bases, and 1 base lay outside the gene matches. Germline CDR1 and CDR2: SGDLS and YYNGEE. The CDR3 spells CASSAGQGADTQYF. The CDR3 DNA follows: TGTGCCAGCAGCGCGGGACAGGGGGCAGATACGCAGTATTTT.

This clone has a count of ten or more. V gene TRBV30 combines with J gene TRBJ1-5, with TRBD1 as a possible D gene (6 bases). CDR3 length: 13 amino acids. Trimming stripped 3 bases from V and 4 bases from J, with 10 bases between. The germline V gene has CDR1 GTSNPN and CDR2 SVGIG (reference sequence). In nucleotides, the CDR3 is TGTGCCTGGAGCCAGGACAGAAATCAGCCCCAGCATTTT. Translated, it gives CAWSQDRNQPQHF.

The V and J genes are TRBV7-2 and TRBJ2-2, with TRBD2 matching over 12 bases. The V and J ends lost 5 bases and 7 bases, in that order; junction bases with no gene match: 11. The germline V gene has CDR1 SGHTA and CDR2 FQGNSA. The CDR3 sequence is 17 residues long. The CDR3 DNA sequence: TGTGCCAGCAGCCGGGAACGACTAGCGGGAGTGGACGGGGAGCTGTTTTTT. Translating gives CASSRERLAGVDGELFF.

This clone appeared once. The chain recombines TRBV4-3 with TRBJ1-1; a weak D match, TRBD1 (5 bases). Per germline, CDR1 LGHNA and CDR2 YSLEER. The V and J ends lost 0 bases and 5 bases respectively, with 16 bases between them. This CDR3 is 16 amino acids long. The CDR3 coding sequence is TGCGCCAGCAGCCAAGAGATTCTCGGGGGAGGGACTGAAGCTTTCTTT. It encodes CASSQEILGGGTEAFF.

The V and J genes are TRBV3-1 (or the pseudogene TRBV3-2) and TRBJ2-7; TRBD2 agrees at 14 bases. The CDR3 is 17 residues long. Germline lookup yields CDR1 LGHDT and CDR2 YNNKEL (reference sequence). The ends lost 6 bases at V and 5 bases at J; junction bases unmatched: 12. CDR3 DNA: TGTGCCAGCAGGCAGACTAGCGGGAGGGCGCCTATCAACGAGCAGTACTTC. Translating gives CASRQTSGRAPINEQYF.

The CDR3 sequence is CASSLSSGFSDEQFF. The CDR3 DNA reads TGTGCCAGCAGTTTATCCTCCGGGTTTAGTGATGAGCAGTTCTTC. The rearrangement links TRBV27 to TRBJ2-1; D gene uncertain. CDR3 length: 15 amino acids. Between the trimmed V and J ends, which lost 0 bases and 8 bases, there was a span of 14 bases. CDR1 is MNHEY, CDR2 SMNVEV, per germline (reference sequence).

The chain carries TRBV14 and TRBJ2-6; D call uncertain. Germline-derived CDR1 and CDR2 are SGHDN and FVKESK. The CDR3 consists of 21 residues. V was pared by 0 bases and J by 2 bases, with 23 bases between. CDR3 bases: TGTGCCAGCAGCCAAGATCAGGCGAGAAGGCCCCTGACGACTGGGGCCAACGTCCTGACTTTC. Protein product: CASSQDQARRPLTTGANVLTF.

The chain is built from TRBV28 and TRBJ1-1; 8 bases are a match to TRBD1. The V and J ends lost 6 bases and 3 bases, in that order; junction bases with no gene match: 21. Germline V gene lookup returns CDR1 MDHEN and CDR2 SYDVKM. The CDR3 contains 19 residues. The CDR3 loop is CASRGRSRGRMIGDTEAFF. The CDR3 nucleotides read TGTGCCAGCAGGGGCCGATCCAGGGGGCGGATGATCGGGGACACTGAAGCTTTCTTT.

As concerns this clone: Other DNA variants within this sample encode the same CDR3. The chain recombines TRBV5-1 with TRBJ2-5; 8 bases map to TRBD2. The CDR3 is made up of 14 amino acids. With V trimmed by 4 bases and J by 1 base, 3 bases remained unmatched. Germline V gene sequence: CDR1 SGHRS, CDR2 YFSETQ. This CDR3 is CASSLTSAQETQYF. The DNA for the CDR3 is TGCGCCAGCAGCCTGACTAGCGCCCAAGAGACCCAGTACTTC.

This clone was seen more than once but under ten times. Other nucleotide sequences from this sample produce the same CDR3. The rearrangement uses TRBV3-1 (or the pseudogene TRBV3-2) and TRBJ2-5; TRBD2 aligns across 12 bases. The CDR3 consists of 16 residues. V trimming: 1 base; J trimming: 1 base; junction bases outside the gene matches: 1. CDR1 is LGHDT and CDR2 is YNNKEL in the germline V gene (reference sequence). Written as DNA, the CDR3 is TGTGCCAGCAGCCAAGGACTAGCGGGAGCCCAAGAGACCCAGTACTTC. Protein product: CASSQGLAGAQETQYF.

A single count supports this clone. The chain uses TRBV28 and TRBJ2-7; D perhaps matches TRBD1 (7 bases). The CDR3 is made up of 13 amino acids. Trimming took 7 bases from V and 7 from J, leaving 17 bases between them. Germline V gene data show CDR1 as MDHEN and CDR2 as SYDVKM. The CDR3 loop reads CASNQGGREEQYF. The CDR3 nucleotides are TGTGCCAGCAATCAGGGGGGTAGGGAAGAGCAGTACTTC.

The CDR3, as DNA: TGTGCCAGCAGCTTGATCGGGGACAGAGATAGCAATCAGCCCCAGCATTTT. Its translation is CASSLIGDRDSNQPQHF. The chain links TRBV5-6 to TRBJ1-5, with 7 nucleotides matching TRBD1. V lost 1 base to trimming and J lost 0 bases; unmatched junction nucleotides: 7. This CDR3 comprises 17 residues. Germline V gene data show CDR1 as SGHDT and CDR2 as YYEEEE. Full variable domain (missing parts from reference TRBV5-6 and TRBJ1-5): DAGVTQSPTHLIKTRGQQVTLRCSPKSGHDTVSWYQQALGQGPQFIFQYYEEEERQRGNFPDRFSGHQFPNYSSELNVNALLLGDSALYLCASSLIGDRDSNQPQHFGDGTRLSIL.

The rearrangement joins TRBV5-5 to TRBJ2-3; 13 bases line up with TRBD2. Germline trimming cut 5 bases from V and 6 bases from J; bases unmatched to any gene: 6. The germline V gene encodes CDR1 SGHKS and CDR2 YYEKEE (reference sequence). The CDR3 is 15 amino acids. This CDR3 is CASRELAGGWDTQYF. In nucleotides, the CDR3 is TGTGCCAGCAGAGAACTAGCGGGAGGGTGGGATACGCAGTATTTT.

J is TRBJ1-1 and V is TRBV11-2; D unclear. CDR1 is SGHAT, CDR2 FQNNGV, per germline. The length of the CDR3 is 13 residues. Trimming stripped 8 bases from V and 2 bases from J, with 12 bases between. CDR3 coding DNA: TGTGCCAGCCGCTACGGGTCTAACACTGAAGCTTTCTTT. It codes for CASRYGSNTEAFF.

The V and J genes are TRBV4-2 and TRBJ2-2; D call uncertain. V dropped 0 bases and J dropped 8 bases, with 13 bases sitting between them. Per the germline V gene, CDR1 is LGHNA and CDR2 is YNFKEQ. This CDR3 spans 15 amino acids. This CDR3 reads CASSQERFGVGELFF. CDR3 DNA sequence: TGTGCCAGCAGCCAAGAAAGGTTCGGAGTGGGGGAGCTGTTTTTT.

Only a few counts were recorded for this clone. This chain connects TRBV5-1 to TRBJ2-3; D may be TRBD1 (6 bases). The V gene lost 4 bases and the J gene lost 2 bases, with 11 bases spanning the gap. The CDR3 contains 14 residues. Germline V lookup: CDR1 SGHRS, CDR2 YFSETQ. The CDR3 sequence: CASSGRGITDTQYF. For the CDR3, the DNA is TGCGCCAGCAGCGGAAGGGGGATCACAGATACGCAGTATTTT.

As to this clone: At the DNA level, this CDR3 is encoded by other sequences in the same sample as well. This chain connects TRBV18 to TRBJ1-2; D is perhaps TRBD1 (5 bases). The CDR3 consists of 14 residues. Germline CDR1 reads KGHSH; CDR2 reads LQKENI. V was clipped by 3 bases and J by 6 bases, with 14 bases between them. This CDR3 reads CASSPGHLGDGYTF. CDR3 in DNA: TGTGCCAGCTCACCCGGACATCTAGGGGATGGCTACACCTTC. The full variable domain, its missing parts supplied by reference TRBV18 and TRBJ1-2, is NAGVMQNPRHLVRRRGQEARLRCSPMKGHSHVYWYRQLPEEGLKFMVYLQKENIIDESGMPKERFSAEFPKEGPSILRIQQVVRGDSAAYFCASSPGHLGDGYTFGSGTRLTVV.

V gene TRBV11-2 combines with J gene TRBJ1-2, with 8 nucleotides matching TRBD1. With 5 bases clipped from V and 6 bases from J, the junction kept 8 bases outside the gene matches. In germline, CDR1 is SGHAT, CDR2 FQNNGV. This CDR3 comprises 14 residues. In DNA form, the CDR3 reads TGTGCCAGCAGCCCCCGACAGGGGTACCATGGCTACACCTTC. Its translation is CASSPRQGYHGYTF.

The rearrangement links TRBV28 to TRBJ2-5; perhaps TRBD2 as D (6 bases). Germline values: CDR1 MDHEN, CDR2 SYDVKM. V shed 11 bases and J shed 5 bases, with 15 bases lying between them. The CDR3 totals 12 residues. The CDR3 DNA reads TGTGCCGGAGGGTCTCCAGGGGAGACCCAGTACTTC. Amino acid sequence: CAGGSPGETQYF.

J is TRBJ2-7 and V is TRBV2; perhaps TRBD1 as D (5 bases). Germline CDR1 SNHLY, CDR2 FYNNEI. V lost 8 bases, J lost 7 bases, and 15 bases lay in between. The CDR3 has 12 amino acids. CDR3 coding DNA: TGTGCCAGCGCCTGGACACCCCGGGAGCAGTACTTC. Protein product: CASAWTPREQYF.

The chain joins TRBV4-1 to TRBJ1-2; D gene ambiguous. CDR1 and CDR2 (germline): MGHRA, YSYEKL. CDR3 length equals 14 residues. V was clipped by 6 bases and J by 4 bases, with 15 bases between them. The CDR3 nucleotides read TGCGCCAGCAGGTCTACGGGAAGTCGCTATGGCTACACCTTC. Translation: CASRSTGSRYGYTF.

The chain is built from TRBV18 and TRBJ2-3, with TRBD2 as a possible D gene (7 bases). Germline V CDR1 and CDR2: KGHSH, LQKENI. V was shortened by 6 bases and J by 0 bases, with 19 bases between the two germline ends. This CDR3 has 17 amino acids. CDR3 sequence reads: CASSRGGGETSTDTQYF. CDR3 DNA: TGTGCCAGCTCCCGCGGGGGCGGGGAGACTAGCACAGATACGCAGTATTTT.

The chain uses TRBV4-1 and TRBJ2-5, with unresolved D. This CDR3 comprises 14 residues. V dropped 1 base and J dropped 7 bases, with 13 bases sitting between them. CDR1 is MGHRA and CDR2 is YSYEKL in the germline V gene. CDR3 sequence reads: CASSQATRPGTQYF. CDR3 DNA sequence: TGCGCCAGCAGCCAAGCTACCAGGCCAGGGACCCAGTACTTC.

The CDR3, as DNA: TGCGCCAGCACCTCCGGGACAAGGGGCTTCCAAGAGACCCAGTACTTC. As protein: CASTSGTRGFQETQYF. The genes are TRBV5-1 and TRBJ2-5; possibly TRBD1 for D (6 bases). Trimming took 6 bases from V and 1 from J, leaving 19 bases between them. Germline CDR1 reads SGHRS; CDR2 reads YFSETQ. The CDR3 sequence is 16 residues long.

The chain has TRBV28 and TRBJ1-5; no clear D gene. CDR1 MDHEN and CDR2 SYDVKM come from the germline V gene. Trimming took 2 bases from V and 4 from J, leaving 3 bases between them. This CDR3 is built from 12 residues. In DNA, the CDR3 is TGTGCCAGCAGTTTAGAGAATCAGCCCCAGCATTTT. As protein: CASSLENQPQHF.